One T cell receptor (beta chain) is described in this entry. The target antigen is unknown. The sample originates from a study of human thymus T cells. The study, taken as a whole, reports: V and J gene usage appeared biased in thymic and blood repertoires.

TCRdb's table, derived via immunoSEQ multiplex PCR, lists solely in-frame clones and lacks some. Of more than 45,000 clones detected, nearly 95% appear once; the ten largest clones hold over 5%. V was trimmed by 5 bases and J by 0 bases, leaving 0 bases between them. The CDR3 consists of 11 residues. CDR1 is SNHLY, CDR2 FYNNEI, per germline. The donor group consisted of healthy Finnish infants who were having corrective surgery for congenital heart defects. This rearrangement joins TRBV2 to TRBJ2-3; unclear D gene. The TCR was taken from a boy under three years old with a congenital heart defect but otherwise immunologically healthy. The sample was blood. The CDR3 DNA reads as TGTGCCAGCAGTAGCACAGATACGCAGTATTTT. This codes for CASSSTDTQYF. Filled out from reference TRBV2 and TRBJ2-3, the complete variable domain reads EPEVTQTPSHQVTQMGQEVILRCVPISNHLYFYWYRQILGQKVEFLVSFYNNEISEKSEIFDDQFSVERPDGSNFTLKIRSTKLEDSAMYFCASSSTDTQYFGPGTRLTVL.